This T cell receptor (beta chain) was sequenced in a study of cytomegalovirus exposure and HLA in healthy donors. The trim removed 3 bases at V and 4 bases at J, leaving 5 bases unmatched. The CDR3 is 15 residues long. Germline V gene sequence: CDR1 SGHRS, CDR2 YFSETQ. The study's findings and limits: The authors assumed roughly uniform sequencing depth across donors for presence/absence analyses.

13 Jbeta primers and 60 Vbeta primers were used for the PCR. Only in-frame clones appear in the TCRdb table, and some are missing; sequencing was by immunoSEQ multiplex PCR. The data show approximately 90,000 clones, with roughly 80% seen just once and roughly 1.5% held by the top ten. A few counts support this clone. The antigen is undetermined. The sequencing sample was made of PBMCs. V is TRBV5-1 and J is TRBJ2-1; 9 bases map to TRBD1. The sequence came from a male donor in good health and CMV-seronegative. CDR3 coding DNA: TGCGCCAGCAGCTCGACCGGGACAGGGTACAATGAGCAGTTCTTC. It specifies CASSSTGTGYNEQFF.